This TCR beta chain was captured by sequencing in a study of a mutant IDH1 vaccine in newly diagnosed glioma. Using immunoSEQ multiplex PCR, the repertoire was profiled, and TCRdb retains in-frame clones only, with some absent. The repertoire has over 45,000 clones, over 65% of them found once; the top ten carry 12%. Sample time point: week 35, safety follow-up. The vaccine gave 300 ug of a 20-mer mutant IDH1 peptide subcutaneously per dose. As to this clone: The target antigen is unknown.

The receptor was isolated from a man aged 40-49 years with glioma. The sequences come from PBMCs, collected from a glioma patient whose treatment included an IDH1 peptide vaccine.

Here the CDR3 reads CASSQGSQAGTENEKLFF. Here the CDR3 DNA reads TGCGCCAGCAGCCAAGGCTCTCAGGCGGGGACAGAAAATGAAAAACTGTTTTTT. The rearrangement links TRBV4-3 to TRBJ1-4; the match to TRBD1 covers 7 bases. V was pared by 1 base and J by 5 bases, with 13 bases of the junction left unmatched. The CDR3 sequence is 18 residues long. Germline-derived CDR1 and CDR2 are LGHNA and YSLEER.